One sample yielded the 10 T cell receptor beta chains listed below, sequenced in a study of early T cells in non-severe SARS-CoV-2 infection. TCRdb analysed the 5' RACE reads with MiXCR anew, one entry per CDR3 protein. The table has approximately 69,000 distinct CDR3 sequences, about 10% seen once; the top ten hold roughly 5.8%. The sequenced sample was whole blood, obtained at baseline. These TCRs come from an adult who was a healthcare worker with PCR-confirmed SARS-CoV-2 infection or an uninfected control (not recorded which).

The chain combines TRBV19 with TRBJ2-3, with D perhaps matching TRBD1 (6 bases). Per the germline V gene, CDR1 is LNHDA and CDR2 is SQIVND (reference sequence). Trimming left V 5 bases short and J 6 bases short, with 18 bases between. The CDR3 is 15 amino acids. The chain's CDR3 is CASSLGAGAVDTQYF. DNA for the CDR3: TGTGCCAGTAGTCTCGGAGCAGGGGCGGTGGATACGCAGTATTTT.

This clonotype has only a few counts. In DNA, the CDR3 is TGCGCCAGCAGCCAACGGACAGGAAGCACCGGGGAGCTGTTTTTT. It specifies CASSQRTGSTGELFF. The genes are TRBV4-1 and TRBJ2-2; 7 bases fit TRBD1. The CDR3 contains 15 residues. From germline, CDR1 is MGHRA and CDR2 YSYEKL. J was trimmed by 4 bases and V by 2 bases; bases with no gene match: 4.

This clonotype was picked up a small number of times. At one end the junction does not follow the germline gene, possibly because of a read error. This sequence joins TRBV5-1 and TRBJ1-1; D unresolved. Germline CDR1 reads SGHRS; CDR2 reads YFSETQ. The CDR3 runs 14 residues. The CDR3 DNA follows: TGCGCCAGCAGCTTTGTTGGAGGGAGCACTGAAGTTTTCTTT. As protein: CASSFVGGSTEVFF.

This clonotype was counted many times. The chain carries TRBV12-5 and TRBJ2-1, with TRBD2 identical over 10 bases. With 3 bases clipped from V and 3 bases from J, the junction kept 2 bases outside the gene matches. Per the germline V gene, CDR1 is LGHNT and CDR2 is FRNRAP. The CDR3 has 15 amino acids. CDR3 in amino acids: CASGLAGGFYNEQFF. CDR3 bases: TGTGCTAGTGGTTTAGCGGGAGGGTTCTACAATGAGCAGTTCTTC.

V usage is TRBV11-3 and J usage is TRBJ2-7; no definite D call. Trimming stripped 3 bases from V and 2 bases from J, with 11 bases between. This CDR3 has 14 amino acids. CDR1 and CDR2 from the germline V gene are SGHNT and YENEEA. The CDR3 spells CASSFMSLTYEQYF. The CDR3 DNA is TGTGCCAGCAGCTTCATGAGCTTAACCTACGAGCAGTACTTC.

This sequence joins TRBV19 and TRBJ2-2; D unresolved. Germline values: CDR1 LNHDA, CDR2 SQIVND (reference sequence). This CDR3 has 12 residues. Trimming shortened V by 7 bases and J by 3 bases, and 6 bases separated the two germline ends. The CDR3: CASTSYTGELFF. CDR3 bases: TGTGCCAGTACCAGCTACACCGGGGAGCTGTTTTTT. The variable domain in full, with the rest retrieved from reference TRBV19 and TRBJ2-2, is DGGITQSPKYLFRKEGQNVTLSCEQNLNHDAMYWYRQDPGQGLRLIYYSQIVNDFQKGDIAEGYSVSREKKESFPLTVTSAQKNPTAFYLCASTSYTGELFFGEGSRLTVL.

This sequence joins TRBV7-8 and TRBJ2-3; 11 bases match TRBD2. Trimming took 5 bases from V and 7 from J; bases not matched to a gene: 11. Per germline, CDR1 SGHVS and CDR2 FQNEAQ. The CDR3 is 16 residues long. The CDR3 sequence is CASSHRTSGSPNTQYF. The CDR3 nucleotides read TGTGCCAGCAGCCACCGGACTAGCGGGTCTCCCAATACGCAGTATTTT.

The chain is built from TRBV10-3 and TRBJ2-5; perhaps TRBD1 as D (6 bases). V lost 6 bases and J lost 2, with 16 bases in between. Germline V gene data show CDR1 as ENHRY and CDR2 as SYGVKD. The CDR3 is 15 residues long. CDR3: CAISRDTRNQETQYF. Here the CDR3 DNA reads TGTGCCATCAGCCGGGACACGCGAAATCAAGAGACCCAGTACTTC.

The chain has TRBV12-3 or TRBV12-4 and TRBJ1-6; D is uncertain. The length of the CDR3 is 15 residues. V lost 5 bases and J 8 bases, leaving 16 bases between the germline ends. The CDR3 DNA reads as TGTGCCAGCAGTCTAGTCTTGAGCGCGCATTCACCCCTCCACTTT. The encoded protein is CASSLVLSAHSPLHF.

This clonotype has more than one count but fewer than ten. V and J are TRBV20-1 and TRBJ2-5, with D possibly being TRBD1 or TRBD2 (7 bases each). CDR1 DFQATT and CDR2 SNEGSKA come from the germline V gene (reference sequence). This CDR3 spans 16 amino acids. V lost 0 bases to trimming and J lost 4 bases, with 18 bases between them. CDR3 amino acids: CSARDTRQGGRETQYF. CDR3 sequence (DNA): TGCAGTGCTAGAGATACCAGGCAGGGGGGGCGAGAGACCCAGTACTTC.